A selection of T cell receptor beta chains follows, all from one sample in a study of blood T cells in healthy people across ages. Using its own MiXCR run on the 5' RACE reads, TCRdb lists one record per CDR3 protein. The repertoire holds around 1,100,000 distinct CDR3 sequences, with more than 30% as singletons. Sequencing used blood. The receptor source for this set is a man aged 18 to 30 in good health. Each CDR3 is given with its conserved first and last residue.

J gene: TRBJ1-1; V gene: TRBV9; CDR3 protein: CASSFRLSPHGLTEAFF
J gene: TRBJ1-3; V gene: TRBV6-2/TRBV6-3; CDR3 protein: CASNRPHQDDRDAGFTGNTIYF
J gene: TRBJ2-5; V gene: TRBV18; CDR3 protein: CASSLRRRDQETQYF
J gene: TRBJ2-5; V gene: TRBV7-8; CDR3 protein: CASSYRYQETQYF
J gene: TRBJ1-1; V gene: TRBV5-1; CDR3 protein: CASSLTGGSYEAFF
J gene: TRBJ1-5; V gene: TRBV9; CDR3 protein: CASSLGPLSNQPQHF
J gene: TRBJ1-5; V gene: TRBV6-2/TRBV6-3; CDR3 protein: CASRARANRGNQPQHF
J gene: TRBJ1-6; V gene: TRBV6-8; CDR3 protein: CASSCLSQGAYNSPLHF
J gene: NA; V gene: TRBV12-3/TRBV12-4; CDR3 protein: CASSPLGQGSEQYF
J gene: TRBJ1-4; V gene: TRBV7-9; CDR3 protein: CASSLALNEKLFF
J gene: TRBJ2-5; V gene: TRBV20-1; CDR3 protein: CSARDLTGATQYF
J gene: TRBJ2-5; V gene: TRBV3-1; CDR3 protein: CASSHRGLRGFETQYF
J gene: TRBJ1-1; V gene: TRBV6-2/TRBV6-3; CDR3 protein: CASIYGGLNTEAFF
J gene: TRBJ2-3; V gene: TRBV30; CDR3 protein: CAGSSSTDTQYF
J gene: TRBJ1-2; V gene: TRBV20-1; CDR3 protein: CSASDRGGYGYTF
J gene: TRBJ2-1; V gene: TRBV5-1; CDR3 protein: CASSPMFTGGPYNEQFF
J gene: TRBJ1-5; V gene: TRBV5-1; CDR3 protein: CASSLGDGGAQPQHF
J gene: TRBJ2-1; V gene: TRBV12-3/TRBV12-4; CDR3 protein: CASSLFQRGISYNEQFF
J gene: TRBJ1-5; V gene: TRBV25-1; CDR3 protein: CASRGNGNQPQHF
J gene: TRBJ1-1; V gene: TRBV5-1; CDR3 protein: CASSLAGVGLYTEAFF
J gene: TRBJ2-1; V gene: TRBV7-9; CDR3 protein: CASSVRAGSYNEQFF
J gene: TRBJ2-7; V gene: TRBV2; CDR3 protein: CASRTDGYEQYF
J gene: TRBJ1-6; V gene: TRBV10-3; CDR3 protein: CAISEPLDRASPLHF
J gene: TRBJ1-2; V gene: TRBV18; CDR3 protein: CASSTTGGDGYTF
J gene: TRBJ1-2; V gene: TRBV27; CDR3 protein: CASSLLSMVMDRGGYTF
J gene: TRBJ2-1; V gene: TRBV6-5; CDR3 protein: CASRGQGAGNEQFF
J gene: TRBJ2-3; V gene: TRBV12-3/TRBV12-4; CDR3 protein: CASSPMAASTDTQYF
J gene: TRBJ2-5; V gene: TRBV4-3; CDR3 protein: CASSPLHRESQETQYF
J gene: TRBJ2-5; V gene: TRBV10-3; CDR3 protein: CAISDPSGGNQETQYF
J gene: TRBJ2-7; V gene: TRBV2; CDR3 protein: CASSEVGREQYF
J gene: TRBJ1-2; V gene: TRBV20-1; CDR3 protein: CSPALGQVLVGYTF
J gene: TRBJ2-1; V gene: TRBV4-3; CDR3 protein: CASSQVWLSGGITYNEQFF
J gene: TRBJ2-1; V gene: TRBV4-1; CDR3 protein: CASRRMSGAPSYNEQFF
J gene: NA; V gene: TRBV6-6; CDR3 protein: CASGITGYNEQYF
J gene: TRBJ2-5; V gene: TRBV27; CDR3 protein: CASSPRGDQETQYF
J gene: TRBJ2-7; V gene: TRBV7-9; CDR3 protein: CASSLEKGTESSYEQYF
J gene: TRBJ1-2; V gene: TRBV12-3/TRBV12-4; CDR3 protein: CASSPTRTGTSDGYTF
J gene: TRBJ2-6; V gene: TRBV4-3; CDR3 protein: CASSQDDRDSSGANVLTF
J gene: TRBJ1-2; V gene: TRBV20-1; CDR3 protein: CSASQGARSYTF
J gene: TRBJ1-2; V gene: TRBV5-6; CDR3 protein: CASSPREVYYGYTF
J gene: TRBJ1-1; V gene: TRBV20-1; CDR3 protein: CSARDYDGGRNTEAFF
J gene: TRBJ1-1; V gene: TRBV5-1; CDR3 protein: CASSYRGGTGNTEAFF
J gene: TRBJ1-5; V gene: TRBV7-2; CDR3 protein: CASSAFWGNQPQHF